The T cell receptor beta chain described here comes from a study of blood T cells in healthy people across ages. With V trimmed by 1 base and J by 1 base, 10 bases remained unmatched. The V gene's germline CDR1 is SGHTA and CDR2 FQGNSA. The CDR3 consists of 17 residues. This clonotype appeared many times. Its antigen remains unknown. The authors ran a second PCR of roughly 6 to 12 cycles using a sample-barcoded 5' primer and a J-beta primer mix. Each cDNA molecule was tagged by a template-switch adaptor with 12 random nucleotides. TCRdb independently ran MiXCR on the 5' RACE reads; one entry per CDR3 protein. The sample shows 850,000 to 950,000 distinct CDR3 sequences, more than 25% of them seen only once. Study-level results: Significant beta diversity loss was already apparent by age roughly 38, declining roughly linearly.

The source of this sequence is a woman older than 75 in good health. The chain uses TRBV7-2 and TRBJ2-7; 7 bases align to TRBD1. Sample: blood. The CDR3 loop reads CASSLGFRQGNSYEQYF. The CDR3 DNA reads as TGTGCCAGCAGCTTAGGATTTCGACAGGGCAATTCCTACGAGCAGTACTTC.